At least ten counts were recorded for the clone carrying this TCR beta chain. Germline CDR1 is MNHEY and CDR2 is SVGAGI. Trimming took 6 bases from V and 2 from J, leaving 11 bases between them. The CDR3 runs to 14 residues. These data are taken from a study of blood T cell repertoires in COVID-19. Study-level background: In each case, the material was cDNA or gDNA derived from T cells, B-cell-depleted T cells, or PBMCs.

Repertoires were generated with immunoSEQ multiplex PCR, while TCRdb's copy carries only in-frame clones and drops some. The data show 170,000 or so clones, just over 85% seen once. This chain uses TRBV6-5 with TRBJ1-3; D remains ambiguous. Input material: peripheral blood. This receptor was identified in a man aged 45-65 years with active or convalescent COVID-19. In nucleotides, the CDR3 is TGTGCCAGCAGGCCCCTGGGAGCTGGAAACACCATATATTTT. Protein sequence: CASRPLGAGNTIYF.